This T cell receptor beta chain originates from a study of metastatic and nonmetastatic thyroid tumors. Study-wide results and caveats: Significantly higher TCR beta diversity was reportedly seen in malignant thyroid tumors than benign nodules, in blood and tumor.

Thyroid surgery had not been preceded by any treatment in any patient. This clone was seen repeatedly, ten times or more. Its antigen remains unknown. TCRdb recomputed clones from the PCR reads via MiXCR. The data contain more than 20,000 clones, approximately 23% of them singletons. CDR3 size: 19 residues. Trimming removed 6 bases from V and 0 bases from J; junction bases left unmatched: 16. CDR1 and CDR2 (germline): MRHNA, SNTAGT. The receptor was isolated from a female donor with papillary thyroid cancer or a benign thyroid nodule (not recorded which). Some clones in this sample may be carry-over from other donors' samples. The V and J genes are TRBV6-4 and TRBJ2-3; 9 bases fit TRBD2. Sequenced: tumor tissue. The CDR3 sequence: CASRPPRLAGTTSTDTQYF. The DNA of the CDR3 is TGTGCCAGCAGGCCCCCTCGGCTAGCGGGAACTACTAGCACAGATACGCAGTATTTT.